Listed here are 18 T cell receptor beta chains from one sample, sequenced in a study of blood T cell repertoires in COVID-19. TCRdb's table, derived via immunoSEQ multiplex PCR, lists solely in-frame clones and lacks some. The table shows about 300,000 clones, with roughly 89% occurring only once. Material: PBMCs or T cells enriched from blood (not recorded which). Source of these receptors: a woman aged 40 to 55 who had recovered from COVID-19.

This rearrangement joins TRBV4-3 to TRBJ1-4; 9 nucleotides match TRBD1. Per germline, CDR1 LGHNA and CDR2 YSLEER. The junction had 8 bases not matched to a gene; V was cut back by 0 bases and J by 0 bases. This CDR3 is built from 19 residues. The CDR3 coding sequence is TGCGCCAGCAGCCAAGATCTGGACAGGGGTACTGCAACTAATGAAAAACTGTTTTTT. This codes for CASSQDLDRGTATNEKLFF.

This clone came up once. J is TRBJ2-7 and V is TRBV5-1; TRBD2 agrees at 11 bases. Germline CDR1 and CDR2: SGHRS and YFSETQ. Trimming removed 4 bases from V and 0 bases from J; junction bases left unmatched: 9. The CDR3 runs to 17 residues. This CDR3 is CASSPGLAATYSYEQYF. The CDR3, as DNA: TGCGCCAGCAGCCCGGGACTAGCGGCCACGTACTCCTACGAGCAGTACTTC. Based on the CDR3 plus reference TRBV5-1 and TRBJ2-7, the full variable domain is KAGVTQTPRYLIKTRGQQVTLSCSPISGHRSVSWYQQTPGQGLQFLFEYFSETQRNKGNFPGRFSGRQFSNSRSEMNVSTLELGDSALYLCASSPGLAATYSYEQYFGPGTRLTVT.

The chain joins TRBV25-1 to TRBJ1-1; the D is unclear. V was shortened by 5 bases and J by 2 bases, with 9 bases between the two germline ends. There are 13 residues in the CDR3. Per germline, CDR1 MGHDK and CDR2 SYGVNS. The CDR3 loop is CASSHYTNTEAFF. The CDR3 DNA follows: TGTGCCAGCAGTCACTACACTAACACTGAAGCTTTCTTT.

The chain has TRBV2 and TRBJ2-1; unclear D gene. The V gene's germline CDR1 is SNHLY and CDR2 FYNNEI. The CDR3 loop spans 15 amino acids. V was clipped by 8 bases and J by 6 bases, with 20 bases between them. CDR3 nucleotides: TGTGCCAGCGGCGCAAGGCTGAACTATGGCAATGAGCAGTTCTTC. Protein product: CASGARLNYGNEQFF.

This CDR3 reads CASSYPGTGGYEQYF. The CDR3, as DNA: TGTGCCAGCAGCTACCCCGGGACAGGGGGCTACGAGCAGTACTTC. The chain uses TRBV7-2 and TRBJ2-7; 11 bases match TRBD1. The CDR3 length is 15 residues. CDR1 is SGHTA, CDR2 FQGNSA, per germline. V shed 4 bases and J 3 bases; nucleotides not matched to a gene: 5.

V gene TRBV7-2 combines with J gene TRBJ1-2; D remains unclear. Germline values: CDR1 SGHTA, CDR2 FQGNSA. This CDR3 region has 13 residues. Trimming removed 2 bases at V and 1 base at J, with 5 bases between. The CDR3 here is CASSLQVNYGYTF. CDR3 sequence (DNA): TGTGCCAGCAGCTTACAGGTTAACTATGGCTACACCTTC.

This chain connects TRBV9 to TRBJ2-3; D perhaps matches TRBD2 (6 bases). V lost 0 bases and J lost 0, with 11 bases in between. Germline V gene sequence: CDR1 SGDLS, CDR2 YYNGEE. CDR3 length: 16 amino acids. The CDR3 spells CASSVGLARSTDTQYF. CDR3 DNA: TGTGCCAGCAGCGTAGGTCTAGCGAGGAGCACAGATACGCAGTATTTT.

The chain has TRBV5-4 and TRBJ1-2, with 7 bases fitting TRBD1. Germline CDR1 SGHNT, CDR2 YYREEE (reference sequence). V was pared by 3 bases and J by 8 bases, with 7 bases of the junction left unmatched. There are 13 residues in the CDR3. Written as DNA, the CDR3 is TGTGCCAGCAGCTCTACAGGGGTGGGGGGCTACACCTTC. Its protein product is CASSSTGVGGYTF.

The J gene is TRBJ2-7, the V gene TRBV5-1; 7 bases match TRBD2. The germline V gene encodes CDR1 SGHRS and CDR2 YFSETQ. This CDR3 region has 15 residues. The junction had 12 bases not matched to a gene; V was cut back by 9 bases and J by 0 bases. CDR3 nucleotides: TGCGCCACCTCCGTTGGAGCGGGGAACTCCTACGAGCAGTACTTC. This encodes CATSVGAGNSYEQYF.

This chain uses TRBV11-3 with TRBJ2-2, with D unresolved. The length of the CDR3 is 13 residues. Per the germline V gene, CDR1 is SGHNT and CDR2 is YENEEA. V lost 5 bases to trimming and J lost 3 bases, with 7 bases between them. CDR3 sequence reads: CASSLWHTGELFF. The CDR3 DNA reads as TGTGCCAGCAGCCTCTGGCACACCGGGGAGCTGTTTTTT. Using reference TRBV11-3 and TRBJ2-2 for the parts outside the CDR3, the full variable domain is EAGVVQSPRYKIIEKKQPVAFWCNPISGHNTLYWYLQNLGQGPELLIRYENEEAVDDSQLPKDRFSAERLKGVDSTLKIQPAELGDSAVYLCASSLWHTGELFFGEGSRLTVL.

This clone was found once. This chain joins TRBV15 and TRBJ1-6; D gene ambiguous. From germline, CDR1 is LNHNV and CDR2 YYDKDF (reference sequence). The CDR3 is 14 residues long. The V and J ends lost 0 bases and 13 bases respectively, with 13 bases between them. DNA of the CDR3: TGTGCCACCAGCAGAGATAGTAGTGAGTCGCCCCTCCACTTT. It is translated as CATSRDSSESPLHF.

V usage is TRBV2 and J usage is TRBJ1-5; possible D gene TRBD1, 6 bases. In germline, CDR1 is SNHLY, CDR2 FYNNEI. Trimming shortened V by 8 bases and J by 7 bases, and 24 bases separated the two germline ends. CDR3 length: 16 amino acids. The CDR3 DNA follows: TGTGCCAGCGGAGCCTTAGATACGGGGGGCGGACAGCCCCAGCATTTT. As protein: CASGALDTGGGQPQHF.

The table lists this clone with a count of one. The chain employs TRBV6-5 and TRBJ2-5, with TRBD2 as a possible D gene (7 bases). The CDR3 is 12 amino acids. Per germline, CDR1 MNHEY and CDR2 SVGAGI. V lost 8 bases to trimming and J lost 5 bases, with 12 bases between them. The CDR3 nucleotides are TGTGCCAGCCTTGAGGGGGGGGAGACCCAGTACTTC. It translates to CASLEGGETQYF.

Only one count was recorded for this clone. This chain connects TRBV11-2 to TRBJ1-2; TRBD1 might be the D (6 bases). Germline CDR1 is SGHAT and CDR2 is FQNNGV. The CDR3 loop spans 13 amino acids. V was shortened by 3 bases and J by 6 bases, with 11 bases between the two germline ends. CDR3 sequence: CASSFSGADGYTF. CDR3 DNA: TGTGCCAGCAGCTTCTCAGGGGCTGATGGCTACACCTTC.

This chain links TRBV5-1 with TRBJ2-7; 7 bases are shared with TRBD1. The junction had 10 bases not matched to a gene; V was cut back by 4 bases and J by 6 bases. Germline loops: CDR1 SGHRS, CDR2 YFSETQ. This CDR3 is 14 amino acids long. CDR3 coding DNA: TGCGCCAGCAGCAGGTCGACAGGGACCCCCGAGCAGTACTTC. Translation gives CASSRSTGTPEQYF.

The chain joins TRBV25-1 to TRBJ1-3; D gene ambiguous. Trimming removed 8 bases from V and 5 bases from J, with 13 bases in between. Germline V gene lookup returns CDR1 MGHDK and CDR2 SYGVNS. This CDR3 has 13 amino acids. The CDR3 coding sequence is TGTGCCAGCGGCCCGGGTGGCAGAAACACCATATATTTT. It encodes CASGPGGRNTIYF. Full variable domain (missing parts from reference TRBV25-1 and TRBJ1-3): EADIYQTPRYLVIGTGKKITLECSQTMGHDKMYWYQQDPGMELHLIHYSYGVNSTEKGDLSSESTVSRIRTEHFPLTLESARPSHTSQYLCASGPGGRNTIYFGEGSWLTVV.

The rearrangement uses TRBV13 and TRBJ2-2; D remains ambiguous. The CDR3 has 14 amino acids. Germline CDR1 is PRHDT and CDR2 is FYEKMQ (reference sequence). V gave up 5 bases and J gave up 4 bases, with 11 bases separating them. The CDR3: CASSPRTGTGELFF. The DNA for the CDR3 is TGTGCCAGCAGCCCCCGCACGGGCACCGGGGAGCTGTTTTTT. The variable domain in full, with the rest retrieved from reference TRBV13 and TRBJ2-2, is AAGVIQSPRHLIKEKRETATLKCYPIPRHDTVYWYQQGPGQDPQFLISFYEKMQSDKGSIPDRFSAQQFSDYHSELNMSSLELGDSALYFCASSPRTGTGELFFGEGSRLTVL.

The chain has TRBV5-6 and TRBJ1-1, with D unresolved. Trimming took off 2 bases at V and 1 base at J, with 6 bases between the two ends. The CDR3 loop spans 13 amino acids. CDR1 and CDR2 (germline): SGHDT, YYEEEE. The CDR3 sequence: CASSFRGNTEAFF. Written as DNA, the CDR3 is TGTGCCAGCAGCTTTAGAGGGAACACTGAAGCTTTCTTT.